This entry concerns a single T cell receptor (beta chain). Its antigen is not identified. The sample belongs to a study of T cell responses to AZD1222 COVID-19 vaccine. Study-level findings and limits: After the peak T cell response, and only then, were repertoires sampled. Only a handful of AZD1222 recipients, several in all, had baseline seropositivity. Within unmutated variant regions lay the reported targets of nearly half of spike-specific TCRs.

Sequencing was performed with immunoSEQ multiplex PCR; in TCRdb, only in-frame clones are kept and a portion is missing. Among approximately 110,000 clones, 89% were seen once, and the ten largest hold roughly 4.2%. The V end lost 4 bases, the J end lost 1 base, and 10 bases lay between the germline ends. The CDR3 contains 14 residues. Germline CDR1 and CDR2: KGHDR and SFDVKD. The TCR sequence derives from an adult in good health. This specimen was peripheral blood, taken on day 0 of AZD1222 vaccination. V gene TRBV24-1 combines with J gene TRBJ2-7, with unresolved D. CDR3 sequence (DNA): TGTGCCACCAGTGACCCCGCAAATTCCTACGAGCAGTACTTC. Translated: CATSDPANSYEQYF.